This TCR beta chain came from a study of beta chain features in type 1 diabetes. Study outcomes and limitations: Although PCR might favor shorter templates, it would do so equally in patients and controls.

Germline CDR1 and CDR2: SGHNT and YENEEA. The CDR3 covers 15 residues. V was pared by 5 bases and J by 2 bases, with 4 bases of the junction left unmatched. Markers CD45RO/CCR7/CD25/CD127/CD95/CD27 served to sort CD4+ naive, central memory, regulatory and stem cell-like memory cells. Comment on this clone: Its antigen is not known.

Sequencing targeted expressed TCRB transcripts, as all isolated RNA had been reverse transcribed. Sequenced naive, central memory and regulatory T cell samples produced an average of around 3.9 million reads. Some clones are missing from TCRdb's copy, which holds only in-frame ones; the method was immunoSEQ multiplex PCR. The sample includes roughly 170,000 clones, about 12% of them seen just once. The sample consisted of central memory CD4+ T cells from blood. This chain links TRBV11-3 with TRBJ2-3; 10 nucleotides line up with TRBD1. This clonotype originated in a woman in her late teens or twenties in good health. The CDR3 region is CASSRDRGLTDTQYF. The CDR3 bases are TGTGCCAGCAGCCGGGACAGGGGCCTCACAGATACGCAGTATTTT.